This TCR beta chain stems from a study of shared clonotypes between healthy human individuals. TCRdb's table, derived via immunoSEQ multiplex PCR, lists solely in-frame clones and lacks some. The table records around 1 million clones, more than 75% of them present only once. Sequenced sample: memory CD4+ T cells sorted from blood. Subset denoted: CD45RA-negative fraction. The source is a man aged 18 to 35 in good health.

The CDR3 region is CASGTGEDTQYF. CDR3 nucleotides: TGTGCCAGCGGGACAGGGGAAGATACGCAGTATTTT. The genes are TRBV28 and TRBJ2-3; 10 nucleotides align to TRBD1. Trimming at V came to 8 bases and at J to 5 bases, leaving 1 base not matched to a gene. This CDR3 comprises 12 residues. CDR1 is MDHEN, CDR2 SYDVKM, per germline.